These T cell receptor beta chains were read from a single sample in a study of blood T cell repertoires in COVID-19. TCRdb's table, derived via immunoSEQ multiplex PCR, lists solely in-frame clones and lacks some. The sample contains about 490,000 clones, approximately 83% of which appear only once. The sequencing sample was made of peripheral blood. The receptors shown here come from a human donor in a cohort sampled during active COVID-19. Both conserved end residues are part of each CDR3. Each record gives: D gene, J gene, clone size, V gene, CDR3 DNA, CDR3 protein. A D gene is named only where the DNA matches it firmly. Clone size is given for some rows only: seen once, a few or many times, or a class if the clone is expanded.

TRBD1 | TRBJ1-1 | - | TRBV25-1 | TGTGCCAGCAAACAGGGGCACACTGAAGCTTTCTTT | CASKQGHTEAFF
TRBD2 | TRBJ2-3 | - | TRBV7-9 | TGTGCCAGCAGCTTAGGACGGGAGGATAGCACAGATACGCAGTATTTT | CASSLGREDSTDTQYF
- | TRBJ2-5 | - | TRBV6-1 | TGTGCCAGCAGTGTTCCCCAAACAGGGACCCGGGAGACCCAGTACTTC | CASSVPQTGTRETQYF
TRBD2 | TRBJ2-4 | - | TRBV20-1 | TGCAGTGCTAGTTCAGCGGGAGTAACGGTCAAAAACATTCAGTACTTC | CSASSAGVTVKNIQYF
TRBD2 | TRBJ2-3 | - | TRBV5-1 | TGCGCCAGCAGCTTTGGACTAGGCACAGATACGCAGTATTTT | CASSFGLGTDTQYF
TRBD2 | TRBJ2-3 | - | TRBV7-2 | TGTGCCAGCAGCTTAGGATTAGCGGGAGTCGGGGATACGCAGTATTTT | CASSLGLAGVGDTQYF
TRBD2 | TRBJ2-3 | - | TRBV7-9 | TGTGCCAGCAGCTTGAGCGGGAGGCGAGATACGCAGTATTTT | CASSLSGRRDTQYF
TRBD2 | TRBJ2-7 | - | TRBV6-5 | TGTGCCAGCATTTTCGGGACTAGCGGGAGTTACGAGCAGTACTTC | CASIFGTSGSYEQYF
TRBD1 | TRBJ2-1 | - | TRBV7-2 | TGTGCCAGCAGCTCCCGGGACAGGGCCTACAATGAGCAGTTCTTC | CASSSRDRAYNEQFF
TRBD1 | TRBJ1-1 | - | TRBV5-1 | TGCGCCAGCAGCTTTGAGGGGGCAACTGAAGCTTTCTTT | CASSFEGATEAFF
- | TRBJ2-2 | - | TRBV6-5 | TGTGCCAGCAGTTACTCGTCGGGAGACACCGGGGAGCTGTTTTTT | CASSYSSGDTGELFF
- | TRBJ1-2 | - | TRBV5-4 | TGTGCCAGCAGCTGGGGGGGGAGCGACTATGGCTACACCTTC | CASSWGGSDYGYTF
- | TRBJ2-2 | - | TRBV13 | TGTGCCAGCAGCTTACCGACCGGGGAGCTGTTTTTT | CASSLPTGELFF
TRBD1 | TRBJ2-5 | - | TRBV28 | TGTGCCAGCAGTTTCCAGACAGGGGGCGTAGAGACCCAGTACTTC | CASSFQTGGVETQYF
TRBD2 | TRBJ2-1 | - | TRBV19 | TGTGCCAGTAGTATAGGCCTAGCGGTCTCCTACAATGAGCAGTTCTTC | CASSIGLAVSYNEQFF
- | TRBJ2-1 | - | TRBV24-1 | TGTGCCACCAGTGACCCTAGCCCTGCTCCCAATGAGCAGTTCTTC | CATSDPSPAPNEQFF
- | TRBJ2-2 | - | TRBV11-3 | TGTGCCAGCAGCCCAGGACTGGGGAACACCGGGGAGCTGTTTTTT | CASSPGLGNTGELFF
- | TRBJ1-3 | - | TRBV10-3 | TGTGCCTTCGGACTCTCGCGGAACACCATATATTTT | CAFGLSRNTIYF
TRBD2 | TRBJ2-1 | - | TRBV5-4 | TGTGCCAGCAGCATAAGACTAGCTATCAGTGAGCAGTTCTTC | CASSIRLAISEQFF
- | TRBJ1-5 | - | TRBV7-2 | TGTGCCAGCAGCTTAACGTCGCGACAGAGCAATCAGCCCCAGCATTTT | CASSLTSRQSNQPQHF
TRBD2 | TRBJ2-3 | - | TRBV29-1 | TGCAGCGTTGGGGCTAGCGGCTCCCAGGATACGCAGTATTTT | CSVGASGSQDTQYF
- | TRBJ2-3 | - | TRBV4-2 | TGTGCCAGCAGCCAAGAGGGCGGGATTGCAGATACGCAGTATTTT | CASSQEGGIADTQYF
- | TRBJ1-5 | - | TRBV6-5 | TGTGCCAGCAGTTACTCGAGAGGGTCGGGTCAGCCCCAGCATTTT | CASSYSRGSGQPQHF
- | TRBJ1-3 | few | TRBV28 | TGTGCCAGCAGTTTCGTGACTTACCCTGGAAACACCATATATTTT | CASSFVTYPGNTIYF
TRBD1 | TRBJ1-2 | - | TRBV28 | TGTGCCAGCAGTTTATCCCCCGGGCAGGGGGGTGGCTACACCTTC | CASSLSPGQGGGYTF
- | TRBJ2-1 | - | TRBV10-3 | TGTGCCATCTCCGGACTTTCCAAGAGCTCCTACAATGAGCAGTTCTTC | CAISGLSKSSYNEQFF
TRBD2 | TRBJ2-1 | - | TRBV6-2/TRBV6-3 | TGTGCCAGCAGTTCTGCCCCTAGCGGGAGGGCCACCGATGAGCAGTTCTTC | CASSSAPSGRATDEQFF
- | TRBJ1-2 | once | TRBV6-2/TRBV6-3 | TGTGCCAGCAGCGACAGTTCAAACTATGGCTACACCTTC | CASSDSSNYGYTF
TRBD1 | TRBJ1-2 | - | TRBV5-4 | TGTGCCAGCAGCTCCCCGACAGGGACATCTAACTATGGCTACACCTTC | CASSSPTGTSNYGYTF
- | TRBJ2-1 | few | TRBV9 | TGTGCCAGCAGCGGGACGGGGGAGAGCTCCTACAATGAGCAGTTCTTC | CASSGTGESSYNEQFF
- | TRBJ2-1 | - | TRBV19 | TGTGCCAGTAGTTCCGGGGCCAGGGGGGCCTACAATGAGCAGTTCTTC | CASSSGARGAYNEQFF
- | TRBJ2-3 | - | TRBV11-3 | TGTGCCAGCAGCTTAGGCGTGCAGGCCACAGATACGCAGTATTTT | CASSLGVQATDTQYF
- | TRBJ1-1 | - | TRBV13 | TGTGCCAGCAGCCGCACCGGGGGGAACAGGCCTGAAGCTTTCTTT | CASSRTGGNRPEAFF
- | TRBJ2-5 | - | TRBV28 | TGTGCCAGCAGCCCAAAAGAGACCCAGTACTTC | CASSPKETQYF
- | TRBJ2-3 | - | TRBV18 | TGTGCCAGCTCACCAACCGGGTCCGGCACAGATACGCAGTATTTT | CASSPTGSGTDTQYF
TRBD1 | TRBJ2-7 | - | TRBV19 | TGTGCCAGTAGGGCGGGACAGGGAATTTCCTACGAGCAGTACTTC | CASRAGQGISYEQYF
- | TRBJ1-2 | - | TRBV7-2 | TGTGCCAGCAGCTTGGGCAGCTACTATGGCTACACCTTC | CASSLGSYYGYTF
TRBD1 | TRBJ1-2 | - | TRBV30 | TGTGCCTGGAGTATAGGGGGCGCGCACACCTTC | CAWSIGGAHTF
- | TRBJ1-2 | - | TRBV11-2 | TGTGCCAGCAGTTACAACCTAGACAGTTATGGCTACACCTTC | CASSYNLDSYGYTF
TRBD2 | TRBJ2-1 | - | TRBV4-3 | TGCGCCAGCAGCCAATCGGGACTAGCGGGAGGGCGGAATGAGCAGTTCTTC | CASSQSGLAGGRNEQFF
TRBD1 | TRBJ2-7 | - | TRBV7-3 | TGTGCCAGCAGCTTAACCCGGGACAGCTACGAGCAGTACTTC | CASSLTRDSYEQYF
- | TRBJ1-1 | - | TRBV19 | TGTGCCAGTAGTATCATAAGGGGTACTGAAGCTTTCTTT | CASSIIRGTEAFF
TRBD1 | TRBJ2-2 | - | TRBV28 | TGTGCCAGCATGCCACCCGGGACAGGTAACCGGGAGCTGTTTTTT | CASMPPGTGNRELFF
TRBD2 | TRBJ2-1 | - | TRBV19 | TGTGCCAGTAGCCTTACTAGCGGGAGGCCCAATGAGCAGTTCTTC | CASSLTSGRPNEQFF
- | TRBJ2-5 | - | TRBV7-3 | TGTGCCAGCAGCTTATTGGGACTCTCGGGGGAGACCCAGTACTTC | CASSLLGLSGETQYF
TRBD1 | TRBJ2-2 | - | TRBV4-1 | TGCGCCAGCAGCCAAGGACAGGGTAACACCGGGGAGCTGTTTTTT | CASSQGQGNTGELFF
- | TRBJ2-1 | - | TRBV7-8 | TGTGCCAGCAGCTTCTTTGGGAGTGAATACAATGAGCAGTTCTTC | CASSFFGSEYNEQFF
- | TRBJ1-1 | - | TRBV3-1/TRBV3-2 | TGTGCCAGCAGCCAAGATGGGAGGAGTTGGACTGAAGCTTTCTTT | CASSQDGRSWTEAFF
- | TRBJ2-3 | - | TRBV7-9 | TGTGCCAGCAGCTTAGCCTCGCAGGGTAGCACAGATACGCAGTATTTT | CASSLASQGSTDTQYF
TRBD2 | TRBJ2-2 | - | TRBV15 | TGTGCCACCAGCAGAGGGAGCATCTACGGGGGGATGACCGGGGAGCTGTTTTTT | CATSRGSIYGGMTGELFF
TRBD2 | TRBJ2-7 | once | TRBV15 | TGTGCCACCAGCAGAGCCCCAGCGGGAGGTCGGGGCGAGCAGTACTTC | CATSRAPAGGRGEQYF
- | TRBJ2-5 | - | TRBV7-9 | TGTGCCAGCAGCCTAGTATCAGAGACCCAGTACTTC | CASSLVSETQYF
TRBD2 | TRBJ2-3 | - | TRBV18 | TGTGCCAGCTCAGGACGGGCGGGAGGGCAAGATACGCAGTATTTT | CASSGRAGGQDTQYF
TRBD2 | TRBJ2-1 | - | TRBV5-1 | TGCGCCAGCGGACTAAGCCCCGGGACTAGCAGGGGAGAGCAGTTCTTC | CASGLSPGTSRGEQFF
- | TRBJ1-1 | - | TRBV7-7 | TGTGCTAGCAGCCTCAACACGAACACTGAAGCTTTCTTT | CASSLNTNTEAFF
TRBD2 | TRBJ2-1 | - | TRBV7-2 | TGTGCCAGCAGCTTAAGGACTAGTTTTGGTAATGAGCAGTTCTTC | CASSLRTSFGNEQFF